This is a list of T cell receptor beta chains from one sample in a study of T cell repertoires in cytomegalovirus infection. TCRdb fed the reads into MiXCR, producing one record per CDR3 protein. This sample has about half a million distinct CDR3 sequences, with 30% to 35% found just once. These TCRs are of unknown antigen specificity. The sample in question was cultured PBMCs, obtained from culture after CMV antigen stimulation. These receptor sequences come from a human donor in good health (CMV status not recorded). Some clones in this sample may be carry-over from other donors' samples. Both conserved end residues are part of each CDR3.

CDR3 length	V gene	J gene	CDR3 protein
15	TRBV7-2	TRBJ2-1	CASSQDWRTYNEQFF
19	TRBV7-4	TRBJ2-4	CASSSSGTGGSKAKNIQYF
15	TRBV20-1	TRBJ2-1	CSARDPHTGYNEQFF
14	TRBV7-8	TRBJ2-1	CASSLGAGYNEQFF
16	TRBV27	TRBJ2-1	CASSTLGLADYNEQFF
14	TRBV7-2	TRBJ2-3	CASSLQTGEDTQYF
15	TRBV7-3	TRBJ2-2	CASSPRGSNTGELFF
14	TRBV12-3/TRBV12-4	TRBJ2-3	CASKQGRDTDTQYF
13	TRBV29-1	TRBJ2-5	CSVYGRTAETQYF
15	TRBV20-1	TRBJ2-1	CSAVPGLAFYNEQFF
14	TRBV7-2	TRBJ2-5	CASSLGTLPGTQYF
12	TRBV29-1	TRBJ2-1	CSVTAAYNEQFF
15	TRBV11-2	TRBJ2-1	CASSEGGSGHNEQFF
12	TRBV7-2	TRBJ2-3	CASSRGTDTQYF
14	TRBV11-2	TRBJ2-5	CASSPTGSVETQYF
15	TRBV27	TRBJ1-5	CARSFALASNQPQHF
16	TRBV7-2	TRBJ2-5	CASTGGTTSGFETQYF
15	TRBV5-1	TRBJ1-1	CASGQSELKNTEAFF
15	TRBV5-1	TRBJ1-3	CASSFAGVEGNTIYF
15	TRBV7-2	TRBJ2-4	CASSLQVSNKNIQYF
17	TRBV27	TRBJ2-5	CASSSLAGGAAGETQYF
15	TRBV18	TRBJ1-5	CASSARDRGYQPQHF
16	TRBV20-1	TRBJ1-2	CSAPERGQGTYYGYTF
16	TRBV20-1	TRBJ2-6	CSATDARWSGANVLTF
15	TRBV12-3/TRBV12-4	TRBJ2-2	CASSLSSVNTGELFF
17	TRBV28	TRBJ1-2	CASSQGQGPHYDYGYTF
14	TRBV6-8	TRBJ2-5	CASSYGGYQETQYF
18	TRBV7-4	TRBJ1-4	CASSLVLGAGRRNEKLFF
16	TRBV19	TRBJ2-6	CASSMLGGSGANVLTF
14	TRBV27	TRBJ2-1	CASRAAGGYNEQFF
16	TRBV5-6	TRBJ2-2	CASSSYLHGATGELFF
17	TRBV6-2/TRBV6-3	TRBJ2-1	CASSYFVGRDLEHEQFF